The source of this TCR beta chain is a study of blood T cell repertoires in COVID-19. Study-wide background: PBMCs, B-cell-depleted T cells, or T cells were the source of the cDNA or gDNA that made up the material.

With 4 bases clipped from V and 0 bases from J, the junction kept 3 bases outside the gene matches. This CDR3 is 15 amino acids long. Per the germline V gene, CDR1 is LNHDA and CDR2 is SQIVND (reference sequence). Those designated as exposed participants met a COVID-19 case within 2 weeks before study entry. In the original workflow: Estimated nucleated cell counts came from reference gene primer amplification. The protocol was immunoSEQ multiplex PCR, while the TCRdb copy is restricted to in-frame clones and leaves out a portion. The V and J calls and clone size are taken from that table; D and trimming were inferred from the DNA. The sample holds 150,000 to 200,000 clones, around 80% seen once.

What was sequenced was PBMCs or T cells enriched from blood (not recorded which). The rearrangement links TRBV19 to TRBJ1-3; 7 positions agree with TRBD1. The TCR was taken from a man between 60 and 75 years old who had been exposed to COVID-19. Here the CDR3 DNA reads TGTGCCAGTAGTAGACAGGGAAACTCTGGAAACACCATATATTTT. It is translated as CASSRQGNSGNTIYF.